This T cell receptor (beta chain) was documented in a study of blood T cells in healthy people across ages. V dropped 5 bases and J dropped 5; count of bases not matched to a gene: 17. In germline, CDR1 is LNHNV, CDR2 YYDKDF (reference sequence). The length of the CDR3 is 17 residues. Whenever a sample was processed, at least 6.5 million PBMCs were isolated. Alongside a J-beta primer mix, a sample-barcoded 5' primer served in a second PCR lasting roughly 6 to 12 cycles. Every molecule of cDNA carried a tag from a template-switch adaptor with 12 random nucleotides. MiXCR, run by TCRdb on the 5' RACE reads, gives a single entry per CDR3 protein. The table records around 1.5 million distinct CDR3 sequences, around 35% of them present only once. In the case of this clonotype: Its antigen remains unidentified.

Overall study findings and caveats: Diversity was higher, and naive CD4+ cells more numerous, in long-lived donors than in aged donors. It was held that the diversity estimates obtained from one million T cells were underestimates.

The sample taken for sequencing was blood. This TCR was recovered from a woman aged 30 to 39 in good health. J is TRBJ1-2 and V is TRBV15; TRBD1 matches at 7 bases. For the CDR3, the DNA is TGTGCCACCAGCCCGTCCCCTCGACAGGGTAGACCTTATGGCTACACCTTC. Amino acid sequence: CATSPSPRQGRPYGYTF.